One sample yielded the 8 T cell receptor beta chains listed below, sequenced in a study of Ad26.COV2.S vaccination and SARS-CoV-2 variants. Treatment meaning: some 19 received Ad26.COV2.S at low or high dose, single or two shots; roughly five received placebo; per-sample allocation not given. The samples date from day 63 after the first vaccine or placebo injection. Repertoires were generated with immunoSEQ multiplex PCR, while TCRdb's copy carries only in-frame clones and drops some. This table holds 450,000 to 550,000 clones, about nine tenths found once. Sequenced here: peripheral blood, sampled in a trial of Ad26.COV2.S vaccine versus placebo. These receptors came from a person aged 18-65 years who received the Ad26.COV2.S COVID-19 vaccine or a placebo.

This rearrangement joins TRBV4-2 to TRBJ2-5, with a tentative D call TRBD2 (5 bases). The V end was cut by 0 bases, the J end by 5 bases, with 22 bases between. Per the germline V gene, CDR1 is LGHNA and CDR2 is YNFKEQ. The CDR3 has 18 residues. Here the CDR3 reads CASSQDLHGGSVGETQYF. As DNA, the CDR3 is TGTGCCAGCAGCCAAGATCTTCATGGTGGGAGCGTGGGCGAGACCCAGTACTTC.

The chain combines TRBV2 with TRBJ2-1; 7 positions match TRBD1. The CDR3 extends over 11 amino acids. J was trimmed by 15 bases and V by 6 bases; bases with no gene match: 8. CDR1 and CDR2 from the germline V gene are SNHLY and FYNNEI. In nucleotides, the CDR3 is TGTGCCAGCAGGGGGACAGCCGGGCCGTTCTTC. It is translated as CASRGTAGPFF.

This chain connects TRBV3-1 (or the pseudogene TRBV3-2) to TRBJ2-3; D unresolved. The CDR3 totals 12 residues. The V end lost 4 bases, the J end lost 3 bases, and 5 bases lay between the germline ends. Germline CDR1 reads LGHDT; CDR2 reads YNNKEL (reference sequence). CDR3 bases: TGTGCCAGCAGCCGAAGGACAGATACGCAGTATTTT. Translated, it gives CASSRRTDTQYF.

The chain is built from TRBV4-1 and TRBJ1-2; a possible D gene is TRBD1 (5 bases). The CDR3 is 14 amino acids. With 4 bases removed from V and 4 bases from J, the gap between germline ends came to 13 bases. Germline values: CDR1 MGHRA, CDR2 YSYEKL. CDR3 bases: TGCGCCAGCAGCCCCCCCGGGGGAGCCTATGGCTACACCTTC. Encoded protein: CASSPPGGAYGYTF.

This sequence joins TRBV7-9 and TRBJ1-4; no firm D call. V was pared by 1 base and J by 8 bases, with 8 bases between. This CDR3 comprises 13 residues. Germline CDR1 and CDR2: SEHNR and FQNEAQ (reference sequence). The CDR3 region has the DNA TGTGCCAGCAGCTTAGGGGTTTCAGAAAAACTGTTTTTT. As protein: CASSLGVSEKLFF.

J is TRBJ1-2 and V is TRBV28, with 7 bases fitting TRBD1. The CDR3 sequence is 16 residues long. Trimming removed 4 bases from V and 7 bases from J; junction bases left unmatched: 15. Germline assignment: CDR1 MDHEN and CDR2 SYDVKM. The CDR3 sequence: CASSSAQMTGPTGYTF. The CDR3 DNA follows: TGTGCCAGCAGTTCGGCGCAAATGACAGGGCCGACTGGCTACACCTTC.

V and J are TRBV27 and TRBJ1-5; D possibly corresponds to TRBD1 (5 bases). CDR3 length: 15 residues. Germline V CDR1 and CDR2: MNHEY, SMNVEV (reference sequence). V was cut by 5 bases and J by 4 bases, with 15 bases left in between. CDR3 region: CASSMAGLANQPQHF. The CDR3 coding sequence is TGTGCCAGCAGTATGGCGGGACTTGCAAATCAGCCCCAGCATTTT.

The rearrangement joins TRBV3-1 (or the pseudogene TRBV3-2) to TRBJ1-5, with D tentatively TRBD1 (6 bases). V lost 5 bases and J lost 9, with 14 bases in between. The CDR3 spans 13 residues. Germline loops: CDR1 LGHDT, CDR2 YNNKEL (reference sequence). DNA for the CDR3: TGTGCCAGCAGCTTCCAGGGGCACCGGCCCCAGCATTTT. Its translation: CASSFQGHRPQHF.